Listed below are T cell receptor beta chains from one sample, sequenced in a study of blood T cell repertoires in COVID-19. Repertoires were generated with immunoSEQ multiplex PCR, while TCRdb's copy carries only in-frame clones and drops some. The table has 140,000 or so clones, 87% seen once. The sample taken for sequencing was peripheral blood. These receptors came from a man aged 45-65 years who had recovered from COVID-19. Both conserved end residues are part of each CDR3. Each record gives: clone size, D gene, V gene, J gene, CDR3 protein, CDR3 DNA. The D gene is left open where the match is weak. Expanded clones get a size class; other rows say once, few or many, or leave the size out.

>NA|NA|TRBV3-1/TRBV3-2|TRBJ1-1
CASSQSQGTEAFF
TGTGCCAGCAGCCAGTCTCAGGGTACTGAAGCTTTCTTT
>NA|TRBD1|TRBV18|TRBJ1-5
CASSRTGDQPQHF
TGTGCCAGCTCGAGGACAGGGGATCAGCCCCAGCATTTT
>NA|TRBD1|TRBV10-2|TRBJ1-2
CASTPYPRDRDYGYTF
TGCGCCAGCACCCCGTACCCCCGGGACAGGGACTATGGCTACACCTTC
>few|TRBD2|TRBV3-1/TRBV3-2|TRBJ2-5
CASSPPGGRETQYF
TGTGCCAGCAGCCCCCCCGGCGGGAGAGAGACCCAGTACTTC
>NA|TRBD1|TRBV6-2/TRBV6-3|TRBJ2-1
CASSTGTGGTNEQFF
TGTGCCAGCAGCACCGGGACAGGGGGTACCAATGAGCAGTTCTTC
>NA|TRBD1|TRBV5-4|TRBJ1-3
CASSVDRGHGNTIYF
TGTGCCAGCAGCGTGGACAGGGGGCATGGAAACACCATATATTTT
>many|NA|TRBV13|TRBJ2-1
CASSPQGEQFF
TGTGCCAGCAGCCCCCAGGGTGAGCAGTTCTTC
>few|TRBD1|TRBV11-2|TRBJ2-7
CASSGDRGRTYEQYF
TGTGCCAGCAGCGGGGACAGGGGAAGGACCTACGAGCAGTACTTC
>NA|NA|TRBV27|TRBJ2-1
CASRFWPSYNEQFF
TGTGCCAGCAGATTCTGGCCATCCTACAATGAGCAGTTCTTC
>NA|NA|TRBV11-1|TRBJ2-1
CASSLAVDAGQFF
TGTGCCAGCAGCTTAGCGGTTGACGCGGGTCAGTTCTTC
>NA|NA|TRBV27|TRBJ2-7
CASQPLFGFEQYF
TGTGCCAGCCAACCCCTGTTCGGGTTCGAGCAGTACTTC
>NA|NA|TRBV5-1|TRBJ2-3
CASWEATDTQYF
TGCGCCAGCTGGGAGGCGACAGATACGCAGTATTTT
>once|TRBD2|TRBV10-3|TRBJ2-1
CATGLAGSSYNEQFF
TGTGCCACCGGACTAGCGGGTAGCTCCTACAATGAGCAGTTCTTC
>NA|NA|TRBV9|TRBJ1-4
CASSSDRRGEKLFF
TGTGCCAGCAGCTCAGACAGGCGAGGGGAAAAACTGTTTTTT
>few|NA|TRBV9|TRBJ1-2
CASSVRQANYGYTF
TGTGCCAGCAGCGTACGACAGGCTAACTATGGCTACACCTTC
>once|NA|TRBV7-2|TRBJ2-7
CASSLAGEGLEQYF
TGTGCCAGCAGCTTGGCAGGGGAGGGCCTCGAGCAGTACTTC
>NA|TRBD1|TRBV10-3|TRBJ1-1
CATNFQGAGTEAFF
TGTGCCACCAATTTTCAGGGGGCGGGTACTGAAGCTTTCTTT
>NA|NA|TRBV6-1|TRBJ1-4
CASSETGLFF
TGTGCCAGCAGTGAAACAGGACTGTTTTTT
>NA|TRBD1|TRBV18|TRBJ1-2
CASSPTNQYRGRGGYTF
TGTGCCAGCTCACCAACGAATCAGTACAGGGGGCGAGGTGGCTACACCTTC
>NA|TRBD1|TRBV12-3/TRBV12-4|TRBJ1-2
CASSIPGQSGYTF
TGTGCCAGCAGCATTCCGGGACAGTCCGGCTACACCTTC
>NA|TRBD1|TRBV7-9|TRBJ2-3
CASSRTGIEDTQYF
TGTGCCAGCAGTCGGACAGGGATAGAGGATACGCAGTATTTT
>NA|TRBD1|TRBV12-5|TRBJ2-2
CASGMGQGNTGELFF
TGTGCTAGTGGAATGGGACAGGGGAACACCGGGGAGCTGTTTTTT
>NA|NA|TRBV5-1|TRBJ1-2
CASSLGGQNYGYTF
TGCGCCAGCAGCTTGGGAGGACAGAACTATGGCTACACCTTC
>NA|NA|TRBV3-1/TRBV3-2|TRBJ2-2
CASSQVAGYTGELFF
TGTGCCAGCAGCCAAGTTGCAGGCTACACCGGGGAGCTGTTTTTT
>NA|TRBD2|TRBV11-3|TRBJ2-5
CASGTSGGIPETQYF
TGTGCCAGCGGGACTAGCGGGGGCATCCCAGAGACCCAGTACTTC
>NA|NA|TRBV19|TRBJ2-1
CASSLPGSYNEQFF
TGTGCCAGTAGTTTACCAGGATCCTACAATGAGCAGTTCTTC
>NA|NA|TRBV19|TRBJ1-6
CASSINYNSPLHF
TGTGCCAGTAGTATCAACTACAATTCACCCCTCCACTTT
>NA|NA|TRBV3-1/TRBV3-2|TRBJ1-4
CASSQGTAPTNEKLFF
TGTGCCAGCAGCCAAGGCACAGCTCCAACTAATGAAAAACTGTTTTTT
>NA|TRBD1|TRBV6-6|TRBJ2-2
CASSYSGTGYTGELFF
TGTGCCAGCAGTTACTCGGGGACAGGGTACACCGGGGAGCTGTTTTTT
>once|NA|TRBV12-5|TRBJ2-7
CASGVDIGEQYF
TGTGCTAGTGGTGTGGACATTGGCGAGCAGTACTTC
>NA|TRBD1|TRBV2|TRBJ1-1
CASSGTDVGAFF
TGTGCCAGCAGCGGGACAGACGTTGGAGCTTTCTTT
>NA|TRBD1|TRBV9|TRBJ1-1
CASSARQGANTEAFF
TGTGCCAGCAGCGCCCGACAGGGGGCTAACACTGAAGCTTTCTTT
>NA|NA|TRBV11-3|TRBJ1-1
CASSLDSWEGNTEAFF
TGTGCCAGCAGCTTAGACTCGTGGGAGGGGAACACTGAAGCTTTCTTT
>NA|NA|TRBV5-1|TRBJ1-1
CASSLAGRGTEAFF
TGCGCCAGCAGCTTGGCCGGTCGAGGGACTGAAGCTTTCTTT
>once|TRBD2|TRBV3-1/TRBV3-2|TRBJ2-3
CASSPPLAGARDTQYF
TGTGCCAGCAGCCCCCCACTAGCGGGGGCTAGAGATACGCAGTATTTT
>NA|TRBD1|TRBV19|TRBJ2-5
CASRQGVGETQYF
TGTGCCAGCAGACAGGGGGTGGGAGAGACCCAGTACTTC
>NA|NA|TRBV6-5|TRBJ2-4
CASKTHKGAQNIQYF
TGTGCCAGCAAAACCCATAAGGGAGCCCAAAACATTCAGTACTTC
>NA|NA|TRBV6-5|TRBJ2-2
CASSLGQIPGELFF
TGTGCCAGCAGCCTAGGACAAATTCCCGGGGAGCTGTTTTTT
>NA|TRBD2|TRBV5-4|TRBJ2-3
CASSRTSGGDTQYF
TGTGCCAGCAGCCGGACTAGCGGGGGAGATACGCAGTATTTT
>once|NA|TRBV30|TRBJ2-5
CAWSVGHGAQETQYF
TGTGCCTGGAGTGTGGGCCATGGGGCCCAAGAGACCCAGTACTTC
>NA|TRBD1|TRBV14|TRBJ2-2
CASSQRGQGAGTGELFF
TGTGCCAGCAGCCAAAGAGGACAGGGGGCGGGCACCGGGGAGCTGTTTTTT
>NA|NA|TRBV5-1|TRBJ2-1
CASSVKAGNEQFF
TGCGCCAGCAGCGTAAAGGCGGGGAATGAGCAGTTCTTC
>NA|NA|TRBV7-9|TRBJ1-1
CASSLQGLNTEAFF
TGTGCCAGCAGCCTACAGGGTTTGAACACTGAAGCTTTCTTT
>NA|TRBD1|TRBV6-2/TRBV6-3|TRBJ1-1
CASSSTGGRTEAFF
TGTGCCAGCAGCTCGACAGGGGGAAGGACTGAAGCTTTCTTT
>NA|TRBD2|TRBV15|TRBJ2-3
CATSRWLGERGRYTQYF
TGTGCCACCAGCAGATGGCTAGGGGAGCGGGGGAGGTATACGCAGTATTTT
>NA|NA|TRBV5-1|TRBJ1-4
CASSLDGATNEKLFF
TGCGCCAGCAGCTTAGACGGGGCAACTAATGAAAAACTGTTTTTT
>NA|TRBD2|TRBV5-4|TRBJ2-1
CASSLAGLAGDNEQFF
TGTGCCAGCAGCTTGGCCGGACTAGCGGGAGACAATGAGCAGTTCTTC
>once|NA|TRBV6-2/TRBV6-3|TRBJ2-1
CASSYTPSGEQFF
TGTGCCAGCAGTTACACGCCCTCCGGGGAGCAGTTCTTC
>NA|NA|TRBV2|TRBJ1-2
CASKTGSAYGYTF
TGTGCCAGCAAAACCGGGTCAGCCTATGGCTACACCTTC
>once|NA|TRBV19|TRBJ1-5
CASSIGDYKLSNQPQHF
TGTGCCAGTAGTATCGGGGACTACAAGTTGAGCAATCAGCCCCAGCATTTT
>once|TRBD1|TRBV9|TRBJ1-1
CASSHGQGVTEAFF
TGTGCCAGCAGTCACGGACAGGGAGTTACTGAAGCTTTCTTT
>NA|NA|TRBV5-6|TRBJ2-1
CASSWRQNSYNEQFF
TGTGCCAGCAGCTGGAGACAGAACTCCTACAATGAGCAGTTCTTC
>NA|TRBD2|TRBV7-2|TRBJ2-5
CASLRAGGPGETQYF
TGTGCCAGCCTACGAGCGGGGGGGCCCGGGGAGACCCAGTACTTC